The present T cell receptor (beta chain) was sequenced within a study of blood T cell repertoires in COVID-19. Whole-study context: Sources were T cells, B-cell-depleted T cells, or PBMCs; the material itself was cDNA or gDNA.

From germline, CDR1 is SGHTA and CDR2 FQGTGA. The V and J ends lost 5 bases and 5 bases respectively, with 10 bases between them. The CDR3 extends over 13 amino acids. Original methodology: Nucleated cell number was recorded as an estimate derived from reference gene primer amplification. TCRdb's copy holds only in-frame clones and misses some; the assay was immunoSEQ multiplex PCR. That table furnishes V, J and clone size, whereas the DNA furnished D and trimming. The profile shows 55,000 to 70,000 clones, 91% of them singletons. Only a few counts were recorded for this clone. Material for sequencing was peripheral blood. The chain has TRBV7-3 and TRBJ1-5; D possibly corresponds to TRBD1 (6 bases). This TCR was recovered from a man aged 35 to 55 with COVID-19, enrolled during active disease. In nucleotides, the CDR3 is TGTGCCAGCAGCACGGACAGAGATCAGCCCCAGCATTTT. Its translation: CASSTDRDQPQHF.